This TCR beta chain was observed in a study of immune evolution from preneoplasia to lung adenocarcinoma. Notes on the study in general: From normal lung to invasive adenocarcinoma, top clone frequencies appeared to decrease.

Resections took place in Japan or China from about 2014 to 2018. With regard to this clone: The antigen is unknown.

With 8 bases removed from V and 5 bases from J, the gap between germline ends came to 21 bases. The CDR3 runs 15 residues. Libraries were prepared by immunoSEQ multiplex PCR; TCRdb keeps only in-frame clonotypes and omits some of them. The sample has 5,000 to 8,000 clones, 75% to 80% seen once. The J gene is TRBJ1-1, the V gene TRBV23-1; possible D gene TRBD1, 5 bases. TRBV23-1 is an open reading frame whose function is uncertain. The sequenced sample was FFPE minimally invasive lung adenocarcinoma tissue. The source of this sequence is a person aged 60-79 years with lung adenocarcinoma. In DNA form, the CDR3 reads TGCGCCAGCCTTTCACCGCAGGGTGGGGGGACTGAAGCTTTCTTT. Translated, it gives CASLSPQGGGTEAFF.